This TCR beta chain comes out of a study of T cell repertoires in cytomegalovirus infection. The overall study: HLA-B-restricted CMV epitopes that are well studied, plus recently identified HLA-C-restricted ones, were used by the study. Both CMV infection and a matching HLA type were indicated by public TCR beta signatures.

The V end lost 5 bases, the J end lost 6 bases, and 11 bases lay between the germline ends. Per the germline V gene, CDR1 is SEHNR and CDR2 is FQNEAQ (reference sequence). The CDR3 consists of 13 residues. TCRdb reprocessed the reads via MiXCR and lists one record per CDR3 protein. Of about 570,000 distinct CDR3 sequences listed, 40% are singletons. Comments on this clonotype: Its antigen remains unknown.

Study-wide points: Summed frequency of shared TCR beta families picked out CMV carriers who also had the relevant HLA. Within the response measured ex vivo, HLA-C-restricted CMV-specific TCR beta clonotypes were dominant.

The specimen was cultured PBMCs, collected from culture after CMV antigen stimulation. The TCR comes from a human donor in good health (CMV status not recorded). Some clones in this sample may be carry-over from other donors' samples. The chain employs TRBV7-9 and TRBJ1-5; maybe TRBD1 (5 bases). This CDR3 is CASSPVGGQPQHF. The DNA for the CDR3 is TGTGCCAGCAGCCCCGTTGGGGGTCAGCCCCAGCATTTT.